Presented here are 8 T cell receptor beta chains from one specimen sequenced in a study of naive and memory T cell subsets. The SP2 primer and nested alpha and beta constant region primers amplified ligated cDNA in four rounds. TCRdb itself ran the 5' RACE reads through MiXCR, one entry per CDR3 protein. This table has 50,000 or so distinct CDR3 sequences, 7.2% appearing once. An oligonucleotide containing a UMI was ligated to the 3' end of TCR cDNA. The receptor source for this set is a male donor in good health.

Only a few counts were recorded for this clonotype. The CDR3 nucleotides read TGCAGCGTTGAACACGGGAACACTGAAGCTTTCTTT. As protein: CSVEHGNTEAFF. The chain has TRBV29-1 and TRBJ1-1; no definite D call. With 2 bases removed from V and 1 base from J, the gap between germline ends came to 5 bases. The germline gives CDR1 SQVTM, CDR2 ANQGSEA. This CDR3 is built from 12 residues.

The chain has TRBV5-5 and TRBJ2-7; D uncertain. The CDR3 sequence is 13 residues long. The germline CDR1 and CDR2 sequences are SGHKS and YYEKEE (reference sequence). Trimming took off 3 bases at V and 7 bases at J, with 14 bases between the two ends. The CDR3 protein is CASSWEWGGEQYF. CDR3 sequence (DNA): TGTGCCAGCAGCTGGGAATGGGGTGGGGAGCAGTACTTC.

This clonotype occurred many times. This sequence joins TRBV29-1 and TRBJ1-2; D is unresolved. This CDR3 has 10 residues. Germline V lookup: CDR1 SQVTM, CDR2 ANQGSEA. V gave up 3 bases and J gave up 5 bases, with 4 bases separating them. CDR3 in amino acids: CSVEQYGYTF. The CDR3 DNA is TGCAGCGTTGAGCAGTATGGCTACACCTTC.

This clonotype was observed a few times. This chain connects TRBV2 to TRBJ2-3; D is uncertain. V lost 5 bases and J lost 7, with 10 bases in between. CDR3 length equals 12 residues. Germline-derived CDR1 and CDR2 are SNHLY and FYNNEI. The CDR3 spells CASSPDNNTQYF. The CDR3 DNA follows: TGTGCCAGCAGTCCAGATAACAATACGCAGTATTTT.

This clonotype appeared many times. The J gene is TRBJ1-1, the V gene TRBV14, with no clear D. The CDR3 extends over 17 amino acids. V was shortened by 1 base and J by 1 base, with 16 bases between the two germline ends. The germline V gene encodes CDR1 SGHDN and CDR2 FVKESK. For the CDR3, the DNA is TGTGCCAGCAGCCAAGCTCTCGGACCGCCGCGGAACACTGAAGCTTTCTTT. Encoded protein: CASSQALGPPRNTEAFF.

This clonotype was found many times. V is TRBV11-2 and J is TRBJ2-7; the D gene is possibly TRBD2 (6 bases). This CDR3 contains 15 residues. Trimming shortened V by 4 bases and J by 4 bases, and 17 bases separated the two germline ends. CDR1 is SGHAT, CDR2 FQNNGV, per germline. The CDR3 DNA follows: TGTGCCAGCAGCTCTCCGGGAGACATACTTTACGAGCAGTACTTC. It codes for CASSSPGDILYEQYF.

This clonotype was counted ten times or more. The chain couples TRBV2 to TRBJ2-3, with 8 bases identical to TRBD2. Trimming took 5 bases from V and 2 from J; bases not matched to a gene: 15. Germline CDR1 and CDR2: SNHLY and FYNNEI. The length of the CDR3 is 18 residues. The CDR3, as DNA: TGTGCCAGCAGTCCTCAAAGCGGGAGTCAGCCTGACACAGATACGCAGTATTTT. Protein sequence: CASSPQSGSQPDTDTQYF.

The sample holds many counts of this clonotype. The J gene is TRBJ2-2, the V gene TRBV7-9, with 7 bases aligning to TRBD2. The CDR3 totals 15 residues. V gave up 2 bases and J gave up 5 bases; unmatched junction bases: 5. Looked up from germline, CDR1 is SEHNR and CDR2 is FQNEAQ (reference sequence). The CDR3 reads CASSLLADGTGELFF. CDR3 DNA sequence: TGTGCCAGCAGCTTACTAGCGGATGGGACCGGGGAGCTGTTTTTT.